This T cell receptor (beta chain) was recorded in a study of post-analysis software for immune sequencing data. Germline-derived CDR1 and CDR2 are SGHRS and YFSETQ. This CDR3 has 16 residues. Deletions cut 3 bases from V and 5 bases from J, with 17 bases between. Findings and caveats of the study: Patients carried a handful of TRBV segments more frequently than controls did, and TRBV5-6, TRBV5-1 and TRBV20-1 were among them.

As to this clonotype: The antigen is undetermined.

The TCR beta cDNA libraries contained unique molecular identifiers. TCRdb processed the PCR reads anew with MiXCR; each CDR3 protein has one entry. The table lists about 540,000 distinct CDR3 sequences, around 34% of them singletons. The rearrangement joins TRBV5-1 to TRBJ2-2; D possibly corresponds to TRBD2 (6 bases). Sequenced sample: blood. The receptor was isolated from a girl aged 2-17 years with multiple sclerosis. In DNA form, the CDR3 reads TGCGCCAGCAGCTATTACGGGACTCCCTCTACCGGGGAGCTGTTTTTT. Protein: CASSYYGTPSTGELFF.